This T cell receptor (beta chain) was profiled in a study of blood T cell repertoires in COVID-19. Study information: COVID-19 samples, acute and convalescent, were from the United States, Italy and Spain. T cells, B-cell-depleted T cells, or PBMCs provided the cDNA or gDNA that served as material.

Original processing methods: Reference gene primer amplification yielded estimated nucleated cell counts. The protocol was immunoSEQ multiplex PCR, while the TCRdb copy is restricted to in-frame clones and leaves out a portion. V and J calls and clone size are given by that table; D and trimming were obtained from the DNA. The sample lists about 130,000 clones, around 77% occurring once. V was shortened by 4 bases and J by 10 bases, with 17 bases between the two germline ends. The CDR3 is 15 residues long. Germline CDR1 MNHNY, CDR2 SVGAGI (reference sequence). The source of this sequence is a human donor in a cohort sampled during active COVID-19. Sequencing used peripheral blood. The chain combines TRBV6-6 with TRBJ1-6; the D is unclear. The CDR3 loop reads CASSLGSPEGSPLHF. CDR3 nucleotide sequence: TGTGCCAGCAGTTTGGGTTCCCCGGAGGGATCACCCCTCCACTTT.